This T cell receptor (beta chain) was sequenced for a study of shared clonotypes between healthy human individuals (dated by TCRdb to about 2020). For the wider study: Two women and a few men aged 18 to 49 years were included in the cohort. Blood TCR repertoires of a handful of healthy adults were deeply sequenced to estimate repertoire size and the extent of clonotype sharing between individuals. To increase sequencing depth and limit assay-specific biases, TCR repertoire library preparation and sequencing were carried out by different laboratories using diverse techniques. Between about 0.8 and 9.5 billion PBMCs per donor were obtained by leukapheresis. For each donor, CD4 naive and CD4 memory were each run on three plates, CD8 naive on two plates, and CD8 memory on one plate. What the authors observed across the whole study: Based on pairwise subsampling, the degree of clonotype sharing among donors was expected to be affected by sequencing depth. Larger estimated clonotype richness was generally found for naive subsets than for memory subsets. Compared with non-shared clonotypes, the clonotypes found in all four sorted-subset donors had higher generation probabilities. Across several donors, around 5% of naive CD4, more than 3% of naive CD8, about 2.3% of memory CD4, and about 0.44% of memory CD8 clonotypes were shared. Even with the large sequencing depth, rarefaction of the sorted-subset datasets indicated that sequencing was incomplete. The small number of donors limited the genetic and exposure-history diversity represented. Sampling was restricted to blood, and TCR repertoires in tissues likely differ from the TCR repertoires found in blood.

TCR CDR3 regions were amplified from genomic DNA by multiplex PCR using the deep immunoSEQ assay. Genomic DNA extracted from each cell subset was distributed evenly over all wells of several immunoSEQ 96-well plates, and each plate served as one replicate. Each replicate PCR for sorted subsets received about 210 ng genomic DNA, equal to about 29,000 T cell genomes. Purified libraries were quantified with a Qubit 3.0 fluorometer, sized on a Bioanalyzer 2100, and re-quantified with the KAPA Library Quantification kit. A separate single-read 150-cycle Illumina NextSeq 550 flow cell was used to sequence each immunoSEQ 96-well plate. Concerning the study's data processing: Because the immunoSEQ output held only junctional sequences and lacked quality scores, the filtering could not match the filtering applied to full-length reads. To assign V/J genes and CDR3, sequences were annotated against IMGT germline references using PyIR, a Python wrapper for IgBLAST v1.9. Reads with weak V/J assignments (E-value above 1e-6), missing CDR3, stop codons, out-of-frame junctions, or ambiguous translated residues were removed. A V3J clonotype was defined by an identical inferred V gene, J gene, and CDR3 amino acid sequence. Percentage overlap between repertoires was calculated by dividing the number of shared unique clonotypes by the size of the smaller repertoire. Repertoire richness was assessed with RTK rarefaction, the Chao1 estimator, and Recon v2.1 estimates of unobserved clonotypes. For all TCRbeta clonotypes obtained by the gDNA method from several donors, generation probabilities were computed with OLGA. TCRdb carries this immuneACCESS record with in-frame sequences only. Its versions omit some clonotypes, under half of them owing to an unresolved V gene in the studies checked, with the rest unexplained. V and J calls and clone size are as listed in that table; D and trimming were resolved from the DNA. For this sample there are over 850,000 clones; approximately 80% appear just once. The ten largest clones add up to about 0.52% of the sample.

As to this clone: Its recognized antigen is unknown. Base qualities are not provided; no much larger clone lies one nucleotide away.

Donors were healthy HIV-negative adults with no recently reported acute infections or vaccinations. All donors were Caucasian adults living in Nashville, Tennessee, USA. CD4+ T cells were enriched through magnetic negative selection, after which naive cells were positively selected on CD45RA and the remaining negative fraction served as the memory subset. After blood collection by leukapheresis, PBMCs were isolated using Ficoll-Histopaque density gradient centrifugation and then cryopreserved in the vapor phase of liquid nitrogen. Analytical flow cytometry was used to check the purity and quantity of every magnetically sorted T cell population. Each sorted fraction had its genomic DNA isolated and then quantified by UV absorbance on a Nanodrop 2000c. Taken from the germline V gene, the CDR1 and CDR2 loops are MNHEY and SVGAGI. There are 14 amino acids in the CDR3, from cysteine to phenylalanine inclusive. The entry retains the CDR3 DNA only, 42 bases that are in frame from base 1. Trimming at the junction amounts to 3 bases on V and 7 bases on J, and the germline ends lie 13 bases apart.

The specimen sequenced was memory CD4+ T cells from PBMCs. The cell subset or site label, as the study defines it: CD45RA-negative fraction. The chain couples TRBV6-5 to TRBJ1-5, with the D gene not clear enough to name. The sequence was collected from a man younger than 30 in good health. Some clones in this sample may be carry-over from other donors' samples. For the CDR3, the sequence is CASSYQSGSQPQHF. The DNA sequence is TGTGCCAGCAGTTATCAGTCCGGGAGCCAGCCCCAGCATTTT.